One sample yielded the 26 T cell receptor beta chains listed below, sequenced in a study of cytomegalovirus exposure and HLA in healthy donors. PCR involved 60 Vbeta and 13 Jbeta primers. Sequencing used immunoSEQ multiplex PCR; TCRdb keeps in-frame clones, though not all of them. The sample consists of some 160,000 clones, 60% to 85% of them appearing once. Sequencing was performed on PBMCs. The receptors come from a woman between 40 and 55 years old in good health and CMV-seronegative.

In nucleotides, the CDR3 is TGTGCCAGCAGCTCTTCAGGGGCAGAGACCCAGTACTTC. It specifies CASSSSGAETQYF. The gene calls are TRBV5-6 and TRBJ2-5; D is possibly TRBD1 (6 bases). The V gene's germline CDR1 is SGHDT and CDR2 YYEEEE. Between the trimmed V and J ends, which lost 3 bases and 4 bases, there was a span of 10 bases. The CDR3 consists of 13 residues.

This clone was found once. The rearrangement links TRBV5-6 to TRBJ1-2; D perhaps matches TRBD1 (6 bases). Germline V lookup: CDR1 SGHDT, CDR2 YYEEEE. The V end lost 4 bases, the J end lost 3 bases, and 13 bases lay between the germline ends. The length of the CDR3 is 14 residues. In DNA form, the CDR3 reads TGTGCCAGCAGCCCAAATCAGGGGCACTATGGCTACACCTTC. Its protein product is CASSPNQGHYGYTF.

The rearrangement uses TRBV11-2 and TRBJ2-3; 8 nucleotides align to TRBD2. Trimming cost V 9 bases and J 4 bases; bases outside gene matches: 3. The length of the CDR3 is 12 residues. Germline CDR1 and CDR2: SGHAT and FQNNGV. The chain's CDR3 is CASRRGADTQYF. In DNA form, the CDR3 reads TGTGCCAGTAGGCGGGGGGCAGATACGCAGTATTTT.

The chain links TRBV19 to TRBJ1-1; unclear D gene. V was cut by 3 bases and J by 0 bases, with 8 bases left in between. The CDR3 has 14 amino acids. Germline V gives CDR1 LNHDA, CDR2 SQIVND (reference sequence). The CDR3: CASSMGVLNTEAFF. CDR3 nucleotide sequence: TGTGCCAGTAGTATGGGAGTGTTGAACACTGAAGCTTTCTTT.

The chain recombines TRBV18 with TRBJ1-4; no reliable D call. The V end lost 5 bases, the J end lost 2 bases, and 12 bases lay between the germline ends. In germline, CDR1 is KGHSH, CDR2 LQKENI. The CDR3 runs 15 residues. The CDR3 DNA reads TGTGCCAGCTCAAGTTGGAGGGATACTAATGAAAAACTGTTTTTT. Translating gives CASSSWRDTNEKLFF.

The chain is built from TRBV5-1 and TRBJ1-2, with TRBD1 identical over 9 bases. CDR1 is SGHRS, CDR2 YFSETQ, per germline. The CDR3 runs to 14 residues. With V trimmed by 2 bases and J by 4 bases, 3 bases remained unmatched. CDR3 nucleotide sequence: TGCGCCAGCAGCTTACAGGGGGCCGGCTATGGCTACACCTTC. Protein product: CASSLQGAGYGYTF. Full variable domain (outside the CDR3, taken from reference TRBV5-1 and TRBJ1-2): KAGVTQTPRYLIKTRGQQVTLSCSPISGHRSVSWYQQTPGQGLQFLFEYFSETQRNKGNFPGRFSGRQFSNSRSEMNVSTLELGDSALYLCASSLQGAGYGYTFGSGTRLTVV.

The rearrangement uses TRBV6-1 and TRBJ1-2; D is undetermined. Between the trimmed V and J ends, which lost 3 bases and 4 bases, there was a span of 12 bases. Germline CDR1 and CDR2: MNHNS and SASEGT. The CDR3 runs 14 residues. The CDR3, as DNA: TGTGCCAGCAGTGAGTTCGCCCCTACCTATGGCTACACCTTC. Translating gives CASSEFAPTYGYTF.

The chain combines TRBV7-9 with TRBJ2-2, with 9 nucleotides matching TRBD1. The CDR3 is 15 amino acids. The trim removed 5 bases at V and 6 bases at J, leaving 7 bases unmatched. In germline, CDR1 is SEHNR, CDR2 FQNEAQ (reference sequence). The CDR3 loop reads CASSTGQGFSGELFF. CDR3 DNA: TGTGCCAGCAGCACGGGACAGGGTTTTTCCGGGGAGCTGTTTTTT.

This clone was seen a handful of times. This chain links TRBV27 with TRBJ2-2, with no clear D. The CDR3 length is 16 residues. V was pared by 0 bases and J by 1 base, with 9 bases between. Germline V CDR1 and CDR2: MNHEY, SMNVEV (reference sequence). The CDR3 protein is CASSLSGQVNTGELFF. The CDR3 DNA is TGTGCCAGCAGTTTATCGGGCCAGGTGAACACCGGGGAGCTGTTTTTT.

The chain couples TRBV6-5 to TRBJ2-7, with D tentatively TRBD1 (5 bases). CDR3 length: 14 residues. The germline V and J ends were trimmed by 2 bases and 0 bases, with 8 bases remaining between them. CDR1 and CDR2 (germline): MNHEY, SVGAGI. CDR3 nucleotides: TGTGCCAGCAGTTACAGCAGGGCCTCCTACGAGCAGTACTTC. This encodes CASSYSRASYEQYF.

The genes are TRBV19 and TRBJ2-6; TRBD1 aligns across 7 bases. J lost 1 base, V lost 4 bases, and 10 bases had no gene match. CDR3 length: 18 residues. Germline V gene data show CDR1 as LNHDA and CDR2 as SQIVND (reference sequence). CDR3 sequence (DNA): TGTGCCAGTAGTACGTCCGGACAGGCGAGATCTGGGGCCAACGTCCTGACTTTC. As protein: CASSTSGQARSGANVLTF.

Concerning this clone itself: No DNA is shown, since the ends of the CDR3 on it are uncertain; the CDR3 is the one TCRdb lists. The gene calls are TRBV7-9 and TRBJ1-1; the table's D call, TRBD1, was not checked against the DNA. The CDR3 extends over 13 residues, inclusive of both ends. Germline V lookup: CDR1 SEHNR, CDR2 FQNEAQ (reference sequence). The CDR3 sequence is CASSFGQGTEALF.

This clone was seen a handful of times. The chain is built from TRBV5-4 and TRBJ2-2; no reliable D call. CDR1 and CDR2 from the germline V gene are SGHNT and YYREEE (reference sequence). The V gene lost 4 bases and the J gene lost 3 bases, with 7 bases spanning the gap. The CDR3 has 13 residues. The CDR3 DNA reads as TGTGCCAGCAGCCCGACTTACACCGGGGAGCTGTTTTTT. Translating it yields CASSPTYTGELFF.

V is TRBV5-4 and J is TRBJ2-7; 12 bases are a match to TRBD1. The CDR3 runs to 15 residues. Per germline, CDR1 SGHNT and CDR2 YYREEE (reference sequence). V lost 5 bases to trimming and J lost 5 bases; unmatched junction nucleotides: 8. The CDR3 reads CASSRRDRGPDEQYF. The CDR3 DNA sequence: TGTGCCAGCAGTCGCCGGGACAGGGGGCCGGACGAGCAGTACTTC.

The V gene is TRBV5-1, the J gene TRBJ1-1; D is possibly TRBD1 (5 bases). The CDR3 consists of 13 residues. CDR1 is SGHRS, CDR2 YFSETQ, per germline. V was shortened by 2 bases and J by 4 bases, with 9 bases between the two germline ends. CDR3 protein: CASSFEGATEAFF. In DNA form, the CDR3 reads TGCGCCAGCAGCTTTGAAGGGGCCACTGAAGCTTTCTTT.

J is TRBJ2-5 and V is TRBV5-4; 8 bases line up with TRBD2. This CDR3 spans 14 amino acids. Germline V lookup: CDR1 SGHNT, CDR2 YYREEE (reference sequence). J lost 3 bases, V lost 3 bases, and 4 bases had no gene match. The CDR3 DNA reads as TGTGCCAGCAGCTCGCGGGGGGCCGAAGAGACCCAGTACTTC. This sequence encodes CASSSRGAEETQYF.

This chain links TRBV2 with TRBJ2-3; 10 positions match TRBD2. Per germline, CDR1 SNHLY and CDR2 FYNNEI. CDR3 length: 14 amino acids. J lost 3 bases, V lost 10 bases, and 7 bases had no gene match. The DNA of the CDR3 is TGTGCCACCCAGCGGGGGGGCCTGACAGATACGCAGTATTTT. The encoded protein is CATQRGGLTDTQYF.

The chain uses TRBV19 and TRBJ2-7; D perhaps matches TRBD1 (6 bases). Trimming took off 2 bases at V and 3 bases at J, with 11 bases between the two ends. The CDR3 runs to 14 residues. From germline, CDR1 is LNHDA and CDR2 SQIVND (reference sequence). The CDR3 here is CASSIKRGFYEQYF. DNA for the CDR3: TGTGCCAGTAGTATAAAGAGGGGGTTCTACGAGCAGTACTTC.

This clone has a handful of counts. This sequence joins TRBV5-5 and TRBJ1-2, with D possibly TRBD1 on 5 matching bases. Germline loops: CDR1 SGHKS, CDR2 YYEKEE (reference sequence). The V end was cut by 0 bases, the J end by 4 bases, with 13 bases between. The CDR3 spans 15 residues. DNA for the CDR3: TGTGCCAGCAGCTTGGAAGGGGCGCGGGGCTATGGCTACACCTTC. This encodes CASSLEGARGYGYTF.

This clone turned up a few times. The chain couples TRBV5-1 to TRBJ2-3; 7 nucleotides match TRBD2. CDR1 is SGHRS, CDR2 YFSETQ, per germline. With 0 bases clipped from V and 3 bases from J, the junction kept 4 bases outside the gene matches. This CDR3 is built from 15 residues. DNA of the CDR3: TGCGCCAGCAGCTTGGGAGGCGGGGGTACAGATACGCAGTATTTT. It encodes CASSLGGGGTDTQYF.

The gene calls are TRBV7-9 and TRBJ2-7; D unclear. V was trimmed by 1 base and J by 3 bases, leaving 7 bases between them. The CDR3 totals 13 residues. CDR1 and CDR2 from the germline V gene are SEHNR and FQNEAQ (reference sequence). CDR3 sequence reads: CASSLGQIYEQYF. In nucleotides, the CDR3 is TGTGCCAGCAGCTTAGGGCAGATCTACGAGCAGTACTTC. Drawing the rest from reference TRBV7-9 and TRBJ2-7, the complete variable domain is DTGVSQNPRHKITKRGQNVTFRCDPISEHNRLYWYRQTLGQGPEFLTYFQNEAQLEKSRLLSDRFSAERPKGSFSTLEIQRTEQGDSAMYLCASSLGQIYEQYFGPGTRLTVT.

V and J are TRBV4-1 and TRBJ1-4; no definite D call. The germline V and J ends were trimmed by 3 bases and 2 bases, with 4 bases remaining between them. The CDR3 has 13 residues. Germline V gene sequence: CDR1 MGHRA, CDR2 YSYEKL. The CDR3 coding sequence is TGCGCCAGCAGCCACTTCACTAATGAAAAACTGTTTTTT. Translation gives CASSHFTNEKLFF.

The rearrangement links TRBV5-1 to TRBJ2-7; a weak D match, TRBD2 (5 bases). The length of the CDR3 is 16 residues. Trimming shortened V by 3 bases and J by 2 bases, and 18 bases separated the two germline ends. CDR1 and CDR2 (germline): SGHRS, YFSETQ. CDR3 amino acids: CASSSGILGSPYEQYF. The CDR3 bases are TGCGCCAGCAGCTCGGGAATTCTGGGCAGTCCCTACGAGCAGTACTTC.

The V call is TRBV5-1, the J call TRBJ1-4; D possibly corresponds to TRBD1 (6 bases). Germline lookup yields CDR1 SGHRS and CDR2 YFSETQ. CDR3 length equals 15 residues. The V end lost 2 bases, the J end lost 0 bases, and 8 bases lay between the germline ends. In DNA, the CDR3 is TGCGCCAGCAGCTTAGGACAGACAACTAATGAAAAACTGTTTTTT. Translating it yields CASSLGQTTNEKLFF.

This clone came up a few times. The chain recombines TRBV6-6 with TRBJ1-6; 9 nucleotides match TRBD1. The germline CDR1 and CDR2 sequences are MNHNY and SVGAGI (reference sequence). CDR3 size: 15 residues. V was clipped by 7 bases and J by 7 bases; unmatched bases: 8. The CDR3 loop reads CASTRTGAPNSPLHF. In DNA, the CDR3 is TGTGCCAGCACGAGGACAGGGGCCCCCAATTCACCCCTCCACTTT.

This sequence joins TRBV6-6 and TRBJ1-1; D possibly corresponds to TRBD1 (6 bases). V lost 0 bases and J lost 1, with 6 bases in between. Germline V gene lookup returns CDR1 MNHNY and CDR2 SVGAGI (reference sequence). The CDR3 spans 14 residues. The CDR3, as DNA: TGTGCCAGCAGTTACTCGACAGGGAACACTGAAGCTTTCTTT. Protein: CASSYSTGNTEAFF.